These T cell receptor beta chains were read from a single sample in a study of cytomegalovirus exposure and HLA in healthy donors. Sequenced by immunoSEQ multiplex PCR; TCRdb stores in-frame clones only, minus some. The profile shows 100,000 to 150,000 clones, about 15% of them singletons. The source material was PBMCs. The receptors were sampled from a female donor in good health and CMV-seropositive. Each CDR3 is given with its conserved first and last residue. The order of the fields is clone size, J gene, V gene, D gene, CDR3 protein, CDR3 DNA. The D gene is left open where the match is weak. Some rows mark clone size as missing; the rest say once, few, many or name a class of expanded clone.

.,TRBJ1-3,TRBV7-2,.,CASSLALVGVGSGNTIYF,TGTGCCAGCAGCTTAGCGCTGGTAGGGGTGGGCTCTGGAAACACCATATATTTT
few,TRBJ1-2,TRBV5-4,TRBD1,CASSSGQGVDYGYTF,TGTGCCAGCAGCTCCGGACAGGGCGTAGACTATGGCTACACCTTC
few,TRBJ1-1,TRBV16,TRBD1,CASSQWAGGPRGNTEAFF,TGTGCCAGCAGCCAATGGGCAGGGGGCCCCAGGGGGAACACTGAAGCTTTCTTT
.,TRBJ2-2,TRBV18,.,CASSPDTGQRNTGELFF,TGTGCCAGCTCACCTGATACAGGACAGAGGAACACCGGGGAGCTGTTTTTT
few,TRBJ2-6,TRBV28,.,CASSSQGFSGANVLTF,TGTGCCAGCAGCTCCCAGGGATTCTCTGGGGCCAACGTCCTGACTTTC
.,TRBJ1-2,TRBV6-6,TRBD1,CASIGQGSPNYGYTF,TGTGCCAGCATAGGACAGGGGTCCCCAAACTATGGCTACACCTTC
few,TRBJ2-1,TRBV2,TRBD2,CASSRTSGSSYNEQFF,TGTGCCAGCAGCCGGACTAGCGGGTCCTCCTACAATGAGCAGTTCTTC
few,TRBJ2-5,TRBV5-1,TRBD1,CASSLGMVGRGLETQYF,TGCGCCAGCAGCTTGGGTATGGTTGGCAGGGGGCTGGAGACCCAGTACTTC
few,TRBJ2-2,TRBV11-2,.,CASSLGGRNTGELFF,TGTGCCAGCAGCTTAGGGGGGCGTAACACCGGGGAGCTGTTTTTT
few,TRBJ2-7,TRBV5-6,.,CASTYGWQGDYEQYF,TGTGCCAGCACCTATGGTTGGCAGGGCGACTACGAGCAGTACTTC